This T cell receptor (beta chain) originates from a study of blood T cell repertoires in COVID-19. At the level of the study: The United States, Italy and Spain were the sources of the acute and convalescent COVID-19 samples.

Profiled with immunoSEQ multiplex PCR; TCRdb holds only in-frame clones, not every one. The sample includes 300,000 or so clones, around nine tenths of them seen just once. Participants were aged roughly 18 to 100 years from approximately 24 US areas. Participants' reported clinical history set cohort assignment. The study counted Cohort 3 donors as recovered given two negative PCRs, clearance, or symptom resolution. Material: PBMCs or T cells enriched from blood (not recorded which). This receptor was identified in a woman aged 30 to 39 who had recovered from COVID-19.

CDR3 sequence (DNA): TGTGCCAGCAGCTTAGACCGAGGGAATGAGCAGTTCTTC. It yields the protein CASSLDRGNEQFF. This chain joins TRBV11-1 and TRBJ2-1, with a weak D call TRBD2 (5 bases). The CDR3 is 13 amino acids. Trimming pared 1 base from V and 7 bases from J, leaving 8 bases between. Germline assignment: CDR1 SGHAT and CDR2 FQDESV (reference sequence). Based on the CDR3 plus reference TRBV11-1 and TRBJ2-1, the full variable domain is EAEVAQSPRYKITEKSQAVAFWCDPISGHATLYWYRQILGQGPELLVQFQDESVVDDSQLPKDRFSAERLKGVDSTLKIQPAELGDSAMYLCASSLDRGNEQFFGPGTRLTVL.